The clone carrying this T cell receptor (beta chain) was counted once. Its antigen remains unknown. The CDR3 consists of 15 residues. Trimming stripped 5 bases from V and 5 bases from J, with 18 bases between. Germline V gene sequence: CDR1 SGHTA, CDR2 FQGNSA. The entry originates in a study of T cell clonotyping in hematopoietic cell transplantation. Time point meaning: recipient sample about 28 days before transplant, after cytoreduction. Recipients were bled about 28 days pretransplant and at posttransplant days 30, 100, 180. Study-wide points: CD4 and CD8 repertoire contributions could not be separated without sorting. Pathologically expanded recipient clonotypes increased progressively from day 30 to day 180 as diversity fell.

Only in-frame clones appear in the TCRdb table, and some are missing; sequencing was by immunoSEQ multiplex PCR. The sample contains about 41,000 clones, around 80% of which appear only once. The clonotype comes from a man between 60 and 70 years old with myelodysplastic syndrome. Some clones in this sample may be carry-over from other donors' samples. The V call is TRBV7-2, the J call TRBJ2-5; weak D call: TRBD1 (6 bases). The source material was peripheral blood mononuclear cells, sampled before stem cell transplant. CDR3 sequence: CASSPGNRARETQYF. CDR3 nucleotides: TGTGCCAGCAGCCCGGGGAACAGGGCTCGGGAGACCCAGTACTTC.